Included here is one T cell receptor beta chain sequence, with context. Only in-frame clones appear in the TCRdb table, and some are missing; sequencing was by immunoSEQ multiplex PCR. The sample has a few hundred thousand clones, 90% seen once. V was shortened by 0 bases and J by 5 bases, with 7 bases between the two germline ends. Germline V gene lookup returns CDR1 GTSNPN and CDR2 SVGIG (reference sequence). The length of the CDR3 is 13 residues. This specimen comes from a study of control samples from healthy donors and cancer patients. The TCR sequence derives from a man aged 40-55 years with head and neck cancer. The sequenced material came from PBMCs. The chain combines TRBV30 with TRBJ2-2; D remains unclear. The CDR3 region is CAWSVRWTGELFF. In DNA form, the CDR3 reads TGTGCCTGGAGTGTGAGATGGACCGGGGAGCTGTTTTTT.